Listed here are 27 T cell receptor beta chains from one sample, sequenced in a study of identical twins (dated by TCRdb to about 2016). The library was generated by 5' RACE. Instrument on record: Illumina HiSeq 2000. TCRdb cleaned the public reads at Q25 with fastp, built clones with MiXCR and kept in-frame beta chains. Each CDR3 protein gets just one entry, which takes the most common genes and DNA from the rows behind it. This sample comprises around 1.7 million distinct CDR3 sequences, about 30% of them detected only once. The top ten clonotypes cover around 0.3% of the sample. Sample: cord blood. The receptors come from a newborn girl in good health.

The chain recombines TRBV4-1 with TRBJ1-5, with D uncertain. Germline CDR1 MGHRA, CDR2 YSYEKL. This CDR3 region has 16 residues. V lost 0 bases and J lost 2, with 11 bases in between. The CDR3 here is CASSQDDRDCNQPQHF. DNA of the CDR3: TGCGCCAGCAGCCAAGATGATAGGGATTGCAATCAGCCCCAGCATTTT.

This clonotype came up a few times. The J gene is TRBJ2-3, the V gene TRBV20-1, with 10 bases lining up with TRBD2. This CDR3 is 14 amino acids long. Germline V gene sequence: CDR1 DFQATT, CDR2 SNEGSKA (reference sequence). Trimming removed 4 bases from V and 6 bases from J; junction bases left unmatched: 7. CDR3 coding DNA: TGCAGTGCTAAGCGTAGCGGGAGGTCCGATACGCAGTATTTT. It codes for CSAKRSGRSDTQYF.

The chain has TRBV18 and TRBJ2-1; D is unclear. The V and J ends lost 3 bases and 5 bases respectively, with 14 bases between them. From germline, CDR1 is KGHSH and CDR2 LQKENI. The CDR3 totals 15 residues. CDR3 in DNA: TGTGCCAGCTCACCCACCCAGCATCAAAACAATGAGCAGTTCTTC. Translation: CASSPTQHQNNEQFF.

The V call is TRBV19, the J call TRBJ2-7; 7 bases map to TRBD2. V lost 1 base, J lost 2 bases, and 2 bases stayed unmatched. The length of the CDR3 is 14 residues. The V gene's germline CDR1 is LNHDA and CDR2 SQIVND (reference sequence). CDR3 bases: TGTGCCAGTAGTATAGTGGGACTACCCTACGAGCAGTACTTC. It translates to CASSIVGLPYEQYF.

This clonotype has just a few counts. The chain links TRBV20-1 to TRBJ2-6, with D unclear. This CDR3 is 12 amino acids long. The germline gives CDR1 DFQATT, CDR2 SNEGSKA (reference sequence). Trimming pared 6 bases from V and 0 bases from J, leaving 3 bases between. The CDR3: CSAYSGANVLTF. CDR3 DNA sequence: TGCAGTGCGTACTCTGGGGCCAACGTCCTGACTTTC.

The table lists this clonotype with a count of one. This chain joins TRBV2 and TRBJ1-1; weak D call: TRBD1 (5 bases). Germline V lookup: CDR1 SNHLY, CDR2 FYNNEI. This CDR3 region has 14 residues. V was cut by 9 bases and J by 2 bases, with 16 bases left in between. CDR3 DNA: TGTGCCAGGAGGGACGGCTTTAGAAACACTGAAGCTTTCTTT. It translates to CARRDGFRNTEAFF.

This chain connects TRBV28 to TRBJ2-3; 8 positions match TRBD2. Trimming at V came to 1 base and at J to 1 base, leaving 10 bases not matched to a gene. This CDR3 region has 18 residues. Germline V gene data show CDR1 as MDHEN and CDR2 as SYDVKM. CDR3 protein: CASSLFAAGVVGTDTQYF. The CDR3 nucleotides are TGTGCCAGCAGTTTATTCGCAGCGGGAGTCGTCGGCACAGATACGCAGTATTTT.

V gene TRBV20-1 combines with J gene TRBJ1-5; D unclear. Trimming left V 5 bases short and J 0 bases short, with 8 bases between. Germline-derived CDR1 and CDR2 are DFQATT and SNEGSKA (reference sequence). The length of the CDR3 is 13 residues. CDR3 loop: CSAHSFSNQPQHF. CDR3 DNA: TGCAGTGCTCACTCGTTTAGCAATCAGCCCCAGCATTTT.

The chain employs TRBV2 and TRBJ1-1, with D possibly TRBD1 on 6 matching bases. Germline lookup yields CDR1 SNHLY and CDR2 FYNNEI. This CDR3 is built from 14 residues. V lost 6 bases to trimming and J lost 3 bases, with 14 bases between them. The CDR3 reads CASSPHQGYTEAFF. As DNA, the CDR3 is TGTGCCAGCAGCCCCCATCAGGGGTACACTGAAGCTTTCTTT.

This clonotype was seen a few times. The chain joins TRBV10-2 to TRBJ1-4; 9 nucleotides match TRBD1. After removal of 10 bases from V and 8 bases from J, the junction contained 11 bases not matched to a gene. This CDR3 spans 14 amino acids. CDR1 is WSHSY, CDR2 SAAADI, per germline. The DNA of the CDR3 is TGCGCCACCCTCCAACAGGGGGCAGGGGAAAAACTGTTTTTT. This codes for CATLQQGAGEKLFF.

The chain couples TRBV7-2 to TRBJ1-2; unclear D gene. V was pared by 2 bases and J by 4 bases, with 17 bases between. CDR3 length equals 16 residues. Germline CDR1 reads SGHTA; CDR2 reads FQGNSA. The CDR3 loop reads CASSLRADWATYGYTF. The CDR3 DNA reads TGTGCCAGCAGCTTAAGGGCTGATTGGGCAACCTATGGCTACACCTTC.

CDR3 in amino acids: CASSLGDSRYTF. In DNA form, the CDR3 reads TGCGCCAGCAGCTTGGGTGACAGCCGATACACCTTC. V gene TRBV5-1 combines with J gene TRBJ1-2, with TRBD1 as a possible D gene (5 bases). With 0 bases removed from V and 11 bases from J, the gap between germline ends came to 11 bases. The CDR3 runs 12 residues. Germline-derived CDR1 and CDR2 are SGHRS and YFSETQ.

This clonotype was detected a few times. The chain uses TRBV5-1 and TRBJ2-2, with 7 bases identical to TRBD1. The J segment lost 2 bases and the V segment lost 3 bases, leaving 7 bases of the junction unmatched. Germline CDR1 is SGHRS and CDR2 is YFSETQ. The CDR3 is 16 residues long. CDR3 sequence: CASSWQRDSNTGELFF. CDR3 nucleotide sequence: TGCGCCAGCAGCTGGCAGAGGGACAGTAACACCGGGGAGCTGTTTTTT.

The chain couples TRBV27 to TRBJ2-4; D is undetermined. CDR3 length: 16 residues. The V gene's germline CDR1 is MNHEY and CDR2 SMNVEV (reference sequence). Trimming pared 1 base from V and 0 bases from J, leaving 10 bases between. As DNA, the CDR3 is TGTGCCAGCAGTTTATTCGCAGGCCTAGCCAAAAACATTCAGTACTTC. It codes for CASSLFAGLAKNIQYF.

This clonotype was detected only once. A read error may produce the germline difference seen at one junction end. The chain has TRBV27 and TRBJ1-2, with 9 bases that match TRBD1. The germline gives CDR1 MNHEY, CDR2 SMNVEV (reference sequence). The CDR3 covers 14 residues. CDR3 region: CAGRDRDYSYGYTF. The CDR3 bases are TGTGCCGGCAGGGACAGGGACTATTCCTATGGCTACACCTTC.

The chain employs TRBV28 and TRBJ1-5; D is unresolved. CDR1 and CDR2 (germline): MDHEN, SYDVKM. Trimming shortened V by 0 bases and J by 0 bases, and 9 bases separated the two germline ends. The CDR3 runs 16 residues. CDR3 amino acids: CASSLWGYYSNQPQHF. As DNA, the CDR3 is TGTGCCAGCAGTTTATGGGGATATTATAGCAATCAGCCCCAGCATTTT. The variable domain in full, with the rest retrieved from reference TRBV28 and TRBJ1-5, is DVKVTQSSRYLVKRTGEKVFLECVQDMDHENMFWYRQDPGLGLRLIYFSYDVKMKEKGDIPEGYSVSREKKERFSLILESASTNQTSMYLCASSLWGYYSNQPQHFGDGTRLSIL.

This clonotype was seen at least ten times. The CDR3 here is CASSSPPQETQYF. The DNA for the CDR3 is TGTGCCAGCAGTTCGCCTCCTCAAGAGACCCAGTACTTC. The V call is TRBV28, the J call TRBJ2-5; D unresolved. Trimming cost V 4 bases and J 2 bases, with 8 bases left between them. CDR1 and CDR2 from the germline V gene are MDHEN and SYDVKM. This CDR3 contains 13 residues.

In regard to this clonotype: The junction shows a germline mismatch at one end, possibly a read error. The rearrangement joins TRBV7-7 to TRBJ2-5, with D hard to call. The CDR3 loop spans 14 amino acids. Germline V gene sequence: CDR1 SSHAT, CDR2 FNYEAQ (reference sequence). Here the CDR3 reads CASSLASWKETQYF. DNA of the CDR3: TGTGCTAGCAGCTTAGCATCGTGGAAGGAGACCCAGTACTTC.

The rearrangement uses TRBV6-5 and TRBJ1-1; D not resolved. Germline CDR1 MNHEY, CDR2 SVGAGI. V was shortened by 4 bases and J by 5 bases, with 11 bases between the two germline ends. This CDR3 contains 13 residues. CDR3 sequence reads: CASSFQAKTEAFF. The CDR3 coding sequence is TGTGCCAGCAGTTTCCAGGCAAAGACTGAAGCTTTCTTT.

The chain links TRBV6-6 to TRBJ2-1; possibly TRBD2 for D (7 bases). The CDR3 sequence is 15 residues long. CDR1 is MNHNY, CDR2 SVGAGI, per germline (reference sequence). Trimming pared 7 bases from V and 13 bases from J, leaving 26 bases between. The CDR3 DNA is TGTGCCAGCAACCCCTTATCGGGGGGCCAAGAGACCCAGTTCTTC. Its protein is CASNPLSGGQETQFF.

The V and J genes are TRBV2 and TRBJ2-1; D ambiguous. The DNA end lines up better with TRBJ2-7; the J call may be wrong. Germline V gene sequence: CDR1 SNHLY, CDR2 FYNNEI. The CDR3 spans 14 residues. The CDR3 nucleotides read TGTGCCAGCAGCGGCCACCCGGCCTACAATGAGCAGTACTTC. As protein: CASSGHPAYNEQYF.

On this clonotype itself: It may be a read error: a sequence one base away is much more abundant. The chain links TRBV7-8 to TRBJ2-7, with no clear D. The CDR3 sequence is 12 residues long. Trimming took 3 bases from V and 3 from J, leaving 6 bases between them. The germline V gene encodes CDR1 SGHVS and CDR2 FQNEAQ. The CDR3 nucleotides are TGTGCCAGCAGCTTTGACATCTACGAGCAGTACTTC. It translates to CASSFDIYEQYF.

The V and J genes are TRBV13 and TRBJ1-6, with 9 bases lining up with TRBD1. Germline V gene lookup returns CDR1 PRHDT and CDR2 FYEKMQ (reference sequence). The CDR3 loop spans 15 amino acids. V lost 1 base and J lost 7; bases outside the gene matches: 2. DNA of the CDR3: TGTGCCAGCAGCTTAGATGGGACAGGGAATTCACCCCTCCACTTT. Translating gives CASSLDGTGNSPLHF.

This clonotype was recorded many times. The CDR3 region is CASSLDKTYEQYF. The CDR3 DNA sequence: TGTGCCAGCAGCTTAGACAAAACCTACGAGCAGTACTTC. V is TRBV7-9 and J is TRBJ2-7; D not certain. The germline V gene has CDR1 SEHNR and CDR2 FQNEAQ (reference sequence). Between the trimmed V and J ends, which lost 1 base and 2 bases, there was a span of 6 bases. The CDR3 runs 13 residues.

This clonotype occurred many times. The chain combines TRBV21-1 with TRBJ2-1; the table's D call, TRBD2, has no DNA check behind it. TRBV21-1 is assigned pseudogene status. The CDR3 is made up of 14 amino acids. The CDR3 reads CASSNGLADNEQFF. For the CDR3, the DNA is TGTGCCAGCAGCAACGGCCTAGCGGACAATGAGCAGTTCTTC.

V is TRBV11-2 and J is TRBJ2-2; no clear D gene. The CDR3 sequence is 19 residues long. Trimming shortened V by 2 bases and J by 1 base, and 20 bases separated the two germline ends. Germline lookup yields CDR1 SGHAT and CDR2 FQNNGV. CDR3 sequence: CASSLWATSSLWNTGELFF. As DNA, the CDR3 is TGTGCCAGCAGCTTATGGGCCACTTCCTCCTTGTGGAACACCGGGGAGCTGTTTTTT.

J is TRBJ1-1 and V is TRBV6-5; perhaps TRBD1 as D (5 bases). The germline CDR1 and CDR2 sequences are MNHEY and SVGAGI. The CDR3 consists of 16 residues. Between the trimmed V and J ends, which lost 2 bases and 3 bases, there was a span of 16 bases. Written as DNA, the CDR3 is TGTGCCAGCAGTTACCTCTCGGGCAGGGCCCACACTGAAGCTTTCTTT. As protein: CASSYLSGRAHTEAFF.